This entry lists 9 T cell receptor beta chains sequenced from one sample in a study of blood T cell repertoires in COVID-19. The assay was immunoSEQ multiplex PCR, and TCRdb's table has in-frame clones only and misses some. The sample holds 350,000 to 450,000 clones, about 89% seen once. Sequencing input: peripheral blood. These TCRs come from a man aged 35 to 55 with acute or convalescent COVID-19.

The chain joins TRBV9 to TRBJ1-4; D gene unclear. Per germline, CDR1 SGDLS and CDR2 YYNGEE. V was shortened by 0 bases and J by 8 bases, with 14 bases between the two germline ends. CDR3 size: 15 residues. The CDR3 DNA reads TGTGCCAGCAGCGTAGGTGGGGAGGCGGGCGAAAAACTGTTTTTT. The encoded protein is CASSVGGEAGEKLFF.

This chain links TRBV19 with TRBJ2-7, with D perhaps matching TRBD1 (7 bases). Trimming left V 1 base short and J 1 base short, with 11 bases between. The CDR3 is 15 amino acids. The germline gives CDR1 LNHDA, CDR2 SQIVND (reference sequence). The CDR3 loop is CASSIGGTVSYEQYF. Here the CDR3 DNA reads TGTGCCAGTAGTATAGGCGGGACAGTATCCTACGAGCAGTACTTC.

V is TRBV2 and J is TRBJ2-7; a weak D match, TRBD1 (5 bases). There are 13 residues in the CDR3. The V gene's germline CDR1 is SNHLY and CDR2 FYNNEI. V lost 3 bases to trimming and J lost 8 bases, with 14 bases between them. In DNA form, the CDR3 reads TGTGCCAGCAGTGAGGGATACGGACAAAAGCAGTACTTC. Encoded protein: CASSEGYGQKQYF.

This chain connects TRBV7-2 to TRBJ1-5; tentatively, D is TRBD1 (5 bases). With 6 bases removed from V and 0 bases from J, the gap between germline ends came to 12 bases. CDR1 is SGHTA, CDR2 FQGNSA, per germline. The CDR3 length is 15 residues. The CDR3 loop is CASSFQGYSNQPQHF. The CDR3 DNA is TGTGCCAGCAGTTTTCAGGGTTATAGCAATCAGCCCCAGCATTTT. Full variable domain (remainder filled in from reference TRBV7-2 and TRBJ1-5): GAGVSQSPSNKVTEKGKDVELRCDPISGHTALYWYRQSLGQGLEFLIYFQGNSAPDKSGLPSDRFSAERTGGSVSTLTIQRTQQEDSAVYLCASSFQGYSNQPQHFGDGTRLSIL.

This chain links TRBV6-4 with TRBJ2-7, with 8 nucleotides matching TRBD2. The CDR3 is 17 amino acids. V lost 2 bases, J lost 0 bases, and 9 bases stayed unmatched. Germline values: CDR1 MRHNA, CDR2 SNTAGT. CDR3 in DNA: TGTGCCAGCAGTGACGTTCTAGCGGGCCGTGGCTCCTACGAGCAGTACTTC. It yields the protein CASSDVLAGRGSYEQYF.

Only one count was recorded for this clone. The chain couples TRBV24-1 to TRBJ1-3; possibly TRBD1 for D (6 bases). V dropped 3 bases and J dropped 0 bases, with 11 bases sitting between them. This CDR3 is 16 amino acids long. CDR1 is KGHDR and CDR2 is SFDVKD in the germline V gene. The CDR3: CATSDNTGRSGNTIYF. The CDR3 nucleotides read TGTGCCACCAGTGATAACACAGGGCGCTCTGGAAACACCATATATTTT.

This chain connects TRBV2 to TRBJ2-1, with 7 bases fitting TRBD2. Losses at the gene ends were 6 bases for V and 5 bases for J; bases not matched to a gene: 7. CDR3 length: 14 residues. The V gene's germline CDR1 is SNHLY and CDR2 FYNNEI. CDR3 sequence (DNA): TGTGCCAGCAGAAGGAGCGGGGAGAACAATGAGCAGTTCTTC. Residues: CASRRSGENNEQFF.

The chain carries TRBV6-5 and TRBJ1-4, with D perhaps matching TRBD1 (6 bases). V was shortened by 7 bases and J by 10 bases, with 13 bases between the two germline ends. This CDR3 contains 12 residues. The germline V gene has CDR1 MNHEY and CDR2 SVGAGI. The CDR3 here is CASTTGSRKLFF. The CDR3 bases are TGTGCCAGCACTACAGGGTCCAGAAAACTGTTTTTT.

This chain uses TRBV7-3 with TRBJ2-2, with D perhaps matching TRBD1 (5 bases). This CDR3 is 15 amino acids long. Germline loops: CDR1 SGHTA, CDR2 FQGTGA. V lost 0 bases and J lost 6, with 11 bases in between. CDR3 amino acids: CASSLTAQGAGELFF. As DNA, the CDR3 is TGTGCCAGCAGCTTAACGGCCCAGGGCGCCGGGGAGCTGTTTTTT.